These 4 T cell receptor beta chains were all obtained from the same sample, sequenced in a study of post-analysis software for immune sequencing data. Study-wide points: Patients carried four or five TRBV segments more frequently than controls did, and TRBV5-6, TRBV5-1 and TRBV20-1 were among them.

These receptors have no known antigen. TCR beta libraries were prepared from cDNA with unique molecular identifiers. TCRdb independently ran MiXCR on the PCR reads; one entry per CDR3 protein. The sample has hundreds of thousands of distinct CDR3 sequences, roughly 30% seen once. The specimen was blood. Receptors were obtained from a girl aged 5-17 years with multiple sclerosis.

The sample holds one count of this clonotype. The chain recombines TRBV4-1 with TRBJ1-2; possible D gene TRBD1, 5 bases. The germline V gene encodes CDR1 MGHRA and CDR2 YSYEKL. The V and J ends lost 0 bases and 8 bases respectively, with 16 bases between them. The CDR3 runs 15 residues. The CDR3 region has the DNA TGCGCCAGCAGCCAAGAGGGGACGGGGGGAAAGGGCTACACCTTC. As protein: CASSQEGTGGKGYTF.

The rearrangement links TRBV20-1 to TRBJ1-2; D may be TRBD1 (5 bases). Trimming pared 3 bases from V and 4 bases from J, leaving 12 bases between. This CDR3 has 13 amino acids. The germline gives CDR1 DFQATT, CDR2 SNEGSKA (reference sequence). The CDR3 DNA reads TGCAGTGCTAGTTTGGGGGGAGGCTATGGCTACACCTTC. Its protein is CSASLGGGYGYTF.

The chain carries TRBV7-6 and TRBJ2-4; 10 bases match TRBD1. Germline lookup yields CDR1 SGHVS and CDR2 FNYEAQ. The junction had 7 bases not matched to a gene; V was cut back by 5 bases and J by 6 bases. CDR3 length: 15 amino acids. CDR3 sequence: CASSQGTGARNIQYF. Written as DNA, the CDR3 is TGTGCCAGCAGCCAAGGGACAGGGGCTCGAAACATTCAGTACTTC.

This clonotype showed up just a few times. The CDR3 spells CSARPGTGGPDTQYF. In nucleotides, the CDR3 is TGCAGTGCTAGGCCCGGGACAGGAGGGCCAGATACGCAGTATTTT. The rearrangement joins TRBV20-1 to TRBJ2-3, with 8 nucleotides matching TRBD1. Germline lookup yields CDR1 DFQATT and CDR2 SNEGSKA (reference sequence). V was clipped by 3 bases and J by 4 bases; unmatched bases: 9. The CDR3 contains 15 residues.